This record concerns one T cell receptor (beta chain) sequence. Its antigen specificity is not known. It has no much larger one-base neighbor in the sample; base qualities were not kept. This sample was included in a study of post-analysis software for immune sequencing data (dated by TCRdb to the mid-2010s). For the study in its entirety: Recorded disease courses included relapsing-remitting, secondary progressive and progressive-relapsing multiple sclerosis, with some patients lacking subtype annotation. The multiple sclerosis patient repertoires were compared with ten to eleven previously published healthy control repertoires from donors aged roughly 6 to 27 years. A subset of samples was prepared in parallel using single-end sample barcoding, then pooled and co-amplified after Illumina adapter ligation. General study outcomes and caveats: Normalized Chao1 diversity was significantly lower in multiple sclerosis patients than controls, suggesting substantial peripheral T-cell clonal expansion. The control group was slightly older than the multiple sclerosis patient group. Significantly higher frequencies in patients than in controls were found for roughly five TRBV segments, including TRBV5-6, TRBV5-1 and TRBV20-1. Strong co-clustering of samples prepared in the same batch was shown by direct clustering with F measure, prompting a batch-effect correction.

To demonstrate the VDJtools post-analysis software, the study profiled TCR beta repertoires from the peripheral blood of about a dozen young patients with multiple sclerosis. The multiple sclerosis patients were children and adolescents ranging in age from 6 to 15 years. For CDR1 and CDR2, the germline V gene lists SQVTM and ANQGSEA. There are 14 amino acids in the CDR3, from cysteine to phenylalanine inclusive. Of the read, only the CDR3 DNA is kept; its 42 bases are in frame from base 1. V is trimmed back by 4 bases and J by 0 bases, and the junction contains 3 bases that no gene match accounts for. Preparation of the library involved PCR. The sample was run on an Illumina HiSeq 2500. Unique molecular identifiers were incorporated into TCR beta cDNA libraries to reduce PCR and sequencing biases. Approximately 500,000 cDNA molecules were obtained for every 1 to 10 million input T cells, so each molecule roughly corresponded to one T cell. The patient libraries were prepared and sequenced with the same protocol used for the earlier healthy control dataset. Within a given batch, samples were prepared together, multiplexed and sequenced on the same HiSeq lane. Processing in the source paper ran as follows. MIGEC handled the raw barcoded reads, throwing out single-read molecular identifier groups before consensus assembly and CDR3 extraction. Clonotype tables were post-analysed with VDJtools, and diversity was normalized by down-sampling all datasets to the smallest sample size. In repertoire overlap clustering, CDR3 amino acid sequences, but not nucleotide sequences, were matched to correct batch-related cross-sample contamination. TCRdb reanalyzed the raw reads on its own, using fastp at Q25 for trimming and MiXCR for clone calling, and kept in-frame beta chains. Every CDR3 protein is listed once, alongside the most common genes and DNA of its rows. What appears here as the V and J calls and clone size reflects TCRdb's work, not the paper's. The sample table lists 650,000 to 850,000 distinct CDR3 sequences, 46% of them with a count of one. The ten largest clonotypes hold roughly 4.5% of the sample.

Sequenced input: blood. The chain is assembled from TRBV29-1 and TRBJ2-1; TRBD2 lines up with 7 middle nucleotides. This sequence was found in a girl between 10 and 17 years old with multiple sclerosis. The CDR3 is CSVGGGNSYNEQFF. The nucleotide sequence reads TGCAGCGTTGGCGGGGGAAACTCCTACAATGAGCAGTTCTTC.